A single T cell receptor (beta chain) is shown here with its context. Antigen unknown. The CDR3 contains 11 residues. The germline CDR1 and CDR2 sequences are MDHEN and SYDVKM. V was trimmed by 4 bases and J by 3 bases, leaving 4 bases between them. The data originate from a study of shared clonotypes between healthy human individuals. Study results and caveats: Relative to clonotypes present in all four donors, those not shared had lower generation probabilities.

Clones were read by immunoSEQ multiplex PCR, and TCRdb kept only the in-frame ones, dropping some. Altogether over a million clones are present, 75% to 80% being singletons, with the ten largest covering under 0.8%. The sequence was obtained from a young man in good health. Some clones in this sample may be carry-over from other donors' samples. The chain has TRBV28 and TRBJ2-7; no firm D call. Input material: memory CD4+ T cells from PBMCs. Subset meaning: CD45RA-negative fraction. CDR3 sequence (DNA): TGTGCCAGCAGTTGGGACTACGAGCAGTACTTC. Amino acid sequence: CASSWDYEQYF.